The rows below give T cell receptor beta chains drawn from one sample of a study of memory CD4+ T cells and cytomegalovirus serostatus. Libraries were prepared by immunoSEQ multiplex PCR; TCRdb keeps only in-frame clonotypes and omits some of them. The sample lists roughly 86,000 clones; about four fifths were seen once. The sequenced material came from memory CD4+ T cells from blood. These receptors all come from an adult in good health and CMV-seropositive. Both conserved end residues are part of each CDR3. The order of the fields is D gene, J gene, clone size, V gene, CDR3 DNA, CDR3 protein. A D gene is named only where the DNA matches it firmly. Clone size is stated in some rows and not others, as once, few, many or a class when expanded.

- | TRBJ1-4 | - | TRBV5-1 | TGCGCCAGCAGCAGGGTCGGGGGGGATAATGAAAAACTGTTTTTT | CASSRVGGDNEKLFF
- | TRBJ2-2 | - | TRBV4-2 | TGTGCCAGCAGCCAAGAAGGGGGGAGGACCGGGGAGCTGTTTTTT | CASSQEGGRTGELFF
- | TRBJ1-1 | - | TRBV9 | TGTGCCAGCAGCGTAGACGGTAACACTGAAGCTTTCTTT | CASSVDGNTEAFF
TRBD1 | TRBJ2-7 | few | TRBV19 | TGTGCCAGTAGTATAGCCGGGACAGGCTTCCACGAGCAGTACTTC | CASSIAGTGFHEQYF
TRBD1 | TRBJ1-2 | - | TRBV9 | TGTGCCAGCAGCGTATTTGGGCAGGGGGTCCCCTATGGCTACACCTTC | CASSVFGQGVPYGYTF
TRBD1 | TRBJ1-2 | few | TRBV19 | TGTGCCAGTAAGGAACAGGGGGCACTTAGGGGCTATGGCTACACCTTC | CASKEQGALRGYGYTF
- | TRBJ2-2 | - | TRBV28 | TGTGCCAGCAGTTGGGCGGGACAAACGAACACCGGGGAGCTGTTTTTT | CASSWAGQTNTGELFF
- | TRBJ2-1 | once | TRBV7-9 | TGTGCCAGCAGCTTACGACTAGGAATGCCAAATGAGCAGTTCTTC | CASSLRLGMPNEQFF
- | TRBJ2-7 | - | TRBV4-1 | TGCGCCAGCAGCCAAGATGGATCATCAGCTTCCGAGCAGTACTTC | CASSQDGSSASEQYF
- | TRBJ2-1 | - | TRBV27 | TGTGCCAGCAGTCCCTCCGGAGCCGAGCAGTTCTTC | CASSPSGAEQFF
TRBD2 | TRBJ2-1 | - | TRBV11-3 | TGTGCCAGCAGCTTAACTAGCGGGAGGTACAATGAGCAGTTCTTC | CASSLTSGRYNEQFF
- | TRBJ2-3 | few | TRBV11-2 | TGTGCCAGCAGCATTTCGGATACGCAGTATTTT | CASSISDTQYF
- | TRBJ2-3 | - | TRBV2 | TGTGCCAGCAGATCCTCTAGCACAGATACGCAGTATTTT | CASRSSSTDTQYF
TRBD2 | TRBJ2-7 | - | TRBV5-6 | TGTGCCAGCAGCCCCCCTGGAGCGGGACTCTACGAGCAGTACTTC | CASSPPGAGLYEQYF
TRBD1 | TRBJ1-1 | - | TRBV15 | TGTGCCACCAGCAGAGAGGGGCAAACAGGGGTTAAGAACACTGAAGCTTTCTTT | CATSREGQTGVKNTEAFF
- | TRBJ2-1 | - | TRBV5-1 | TGCGCCAGCAGCTGGTACAATGAGCAGTTCTTC | CASSWYNEQFF
- | TRBJ1-5 | once | TRBV6-1 | TGTGCCAGCAGTGGGGGGGGCGTAATTTGGAGCAATCAGCCCCAGCATTTT | CASSGGGVIWSNQPQHF
- | TRBJ1-1 | - | TRBV13 | TGTGCCAGCAGCTCGCTAGCGGGGGGGTTCCAGACTGAAGCTTTCTTT | CASSSLAGGFQTEAFF
- | TRBJ1-1 | few | TRBV29-1 | TGCAGCGTCGCAGGGTTTATGAACACTGAAGCTTTCTTT | CSVAGFMNTEAFF